This T cell receptor (beta chain) was identified during a study of cytomegalovirus exposure and HLA in healthy donors. As for the study in general: Early release data held approximately 81 million unique TCRs from HLA-typed donors.

Deletions cut 1 base from V and 5 bases from J, with 14 bases between. Germline loops: CDR1 LNHDA, CDR2 SQIVND (reference sequence). The CDR3 is 15 residues long. The PCR employed 60 Vbeta primers together with 13 Jbeta primers. Libraries were prepared by immunoSEQ multiplex PCR; TCRdb keeps only in-frame clonotypes and omits some of them. The profile shows some 130,000 clones, roughly 75% of them singletons. Broader study findings: A later analysis showed HLA-associated TCR beta chains outstripping equally common others in clonal expansion. In an earlier analysis, in roughly 580 donors, most V segments appeared productive either ~87% or ~30% of the time.

Regarding this clone: Its antigen is as yet unknown.

Samples came from healthy bone marrow donors. Sequencing input: PBMCs. This TCR was recovered from a man aged 25 to 40 in good health. The chain couples TRBV19 to TRBJ1-2, with no clear D. CDR3 nucleotides: TGTGCCAGTAGTATAGTGGGCAGGCCCGTGTATGGCTACACCTTC. Translating gives CASSIVGRPVYGYTF.